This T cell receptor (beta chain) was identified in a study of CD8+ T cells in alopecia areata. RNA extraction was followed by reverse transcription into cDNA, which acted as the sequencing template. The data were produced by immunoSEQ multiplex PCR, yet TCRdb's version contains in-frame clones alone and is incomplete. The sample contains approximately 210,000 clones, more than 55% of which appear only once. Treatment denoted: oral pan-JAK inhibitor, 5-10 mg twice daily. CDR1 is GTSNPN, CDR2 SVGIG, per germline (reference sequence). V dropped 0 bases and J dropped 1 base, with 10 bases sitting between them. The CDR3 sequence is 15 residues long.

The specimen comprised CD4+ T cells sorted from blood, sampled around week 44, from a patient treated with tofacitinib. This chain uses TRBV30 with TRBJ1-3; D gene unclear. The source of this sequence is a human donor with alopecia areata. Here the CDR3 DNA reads TGTGCCTGGAGTGTATTTTCGGGGTCTGGAAACACCATATATTTT. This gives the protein CAWSVFSGSGNTIYF.